This is a list of T cell receptor beta chains from one sample in a study of beta chain features in type 1 diabetes. TCRdb's table, derived via immunoSEQ multiplex PCR, lists solely in-frame clones and lacks some. The profile covers around 250,000 clones, with roughly 21% appearing a single time and more than 0.025% taken by the ten largest. The sample was naive CD4+ T cells from blood. These TCRs come from a woman aged 40 to 50 with type 1 diabetes. Both conserved end residues are part of each CDR3. Each record gives: D gene, V gene, clone size, J gene, CDR3 protein, CDR3 DNA. D genes are given only for firm matches. Part of the rows lack a size; the others show once, few, many or a class for expanded clones.

>TRBD1|TRBV28|-|TRBJ2-5
CASTPGQGGTQYF
TGTGCCAGCACACCGGGACAGGGAGGGACCCAGTACTTC
>-|TRBV2|-|TRBJ2-1
CASSGQGEQFF
TGTGCCAGCAGTGGCCAGGGTGAGCAGTTCTTC
>-|TRBV4-2|-|TRBJ1-5
CASSQGGPDQPQHF
TGTGCCAGCAGCCAAGGGGGGCCGGATCAGCCCCAGCATTTT
>TRBD1|TRBV5-1|few|TRBJ2-3
CASSTGQGGTDTQYF
TGCGCCAGCAGCACCGGACAGGGGGGCACAGATACGCAGTATTTT
>TRBD1|TRBV7-2|-|TRBJ2-3
CASSLGQGLDTQYF
TGTGCCAGCAGCTTAGGACAGGGGTTAGATACGCAGTATTTT
>-|TRBV6-5|few|TRBJ2-7
CASNQGLGEQYF
TGTGCCAGCAACCAGGGTTTAGGAGAGCAGTACTTC
>-|TRBV18|few|TRBJ2-7
CASSPSLQGSEQYF
TGTGCCAGCTCACCAAGTTTACAGGGCTCCGAGCAGTACTTC
>-|TRBV25-1|-|TRBJ2-7
CASSEGSSYEQYF
TGTGCCAGCAGTGAAGGGAGCAGCTACGAGCAGTACTTC
>-|TRBV7-2|-|TRBJ2-3
CASSSDSVGSQYF
TGTGCCAGCAGCTCCGACTCCGTGGGTTCGCAGTATTTT
>TRBD2|TRBV9|-|TRBJ2-5
CASSVSAGGKETQYF
TGTGCCAGCAGCGTATCAGCGGGGGGCAAAGAGACCCAGTACTTC
>TRBD1|TRBV6-5|-|TRBJ2-1
CASSWDRRHNEQFF
TGTGCCAGCAGCTGGGACAGGAGGCACAATGAGCAGTTCTTC
>-|TRBV5-1|-|TRBJ2-1
CASSPQGNEQFF
TGCGCCAGCTCACCCCAGGGCAATGAGCAGTTCTTC
>-|TRBV28|-|TRBJ2-4
CASSSPVNIQYF
TGTGCCAGCAGTTCCCCGGTGAACATTCAGTACTTC
>-|TRBV6-5|-|TRBJ2-7
CASSYSTGGGTYEQYF
TGTGCCAGCAGTTACTCGACAGGTGGAGGCACCTACGAGCAGTACTTC
>-|TRBV7-9|-|TRBJ1-1
CAAGGTVNTEAFF
TGTGCCGCGGGAGGAACGGTGAACACTGAAGCTTTCTTT
>TRBD2|TRBV30|-|TRBJ2-1
CALGLVREQFF
TGTGCCCTGGGACTAGTCCGCGAGCAGTTCTTC
>-|TRBV28|-|TRBJ1-5
CASSGETSNQPQHF
TGTGCCAGCAGTGGCGAGACATCTAATCAGCCCCAGCATTTT
>-|TRBV10-3|-|TRBJ2-1
CAISESGAYNEQFF
TGTGCCATCAGTGAAAGCGGAGCGTACAATGAGCAGTTCTTC
>-|TRBV4-1|-|TRBJ1-1
CASSLFRDTEAFF
TGCGCCAGCAGCCTGTTCAGGGACACTGAAGCTTTCTTT
>-|TRBV4-2|-|TRBJ1-1
CASSQERGEAFF
TGTGCCAGCAGCCAAGAAAGAGGTGAAGCTTTCTTT
>TRBD2|TRBV9|few|TRBJ2-5
CASSPPRASGQETQYF
TGTGCCAGCAGCCCACCAAGGGCTAGCGGCCAAGAGACCCAGTACTTC
>-|TRBV25-1|-|TRBJ2-6
CASSESRFRGSGANVLTF
TGTGCCAGCAGTGAGAGCCGTTTCCGGGGATCTGGGGCCAACGTCCTGACTTTC
>-|TRBV2|few|TRBJ1-2
CASSARGRDYGYTF
TGTGCCAGCAGTGCCCGGGGGAGGGACTATGGCTACACCTTC
>TRBD1|TRBV9|-|TRBJ2-1
CASSVGQGDYNEQFF
TGTGCCAGCAGCGTGGGACAGGGAGACTACAATGAGCAGTTCTTC
>TRBD1|TRBV2|-|TRBJ1-5
CASSESGRGRRNQPQHF
TGTGCCAGCAGTGAATCGGGCAGGGGGCGGCGCAATCAGCCCCAGCATTTT
>-|TRBV5-1|-|TRBJ2-5
CASSDTEQETQYF
TGCGCCAGCAGCGATACTGAACAAGAGACCCAGTACTTC
>TRBD2|TRBV28|-|TRBJ2-3
CASSPSGSGAATQYF
TGTGCCAGCAGTCCTTCCGGTAGCGGGGCGGCTACGCAGTATTTT
>-|TRBV18|few|TRBJ1-5
CASSPDSTLQPQHF
TGTGCCAGCTCACCGGACAGTACACTTCAGCCCCAGCATTTT
>-|TRBV13|few|TRBJ1-2
CASSARGGRGGYTF
TGTGCCAGCAGCGCGCGGGGGGGAAGGGGTGGCTACACCTTC
>TRBD2|TRBV5-4|once|TRBJ2-7
CASSRGARTSGSQQGEQYF
TGTGCCAGCAGCCGTGGGGCTCGGACTAGCGGGAGTCAACAAGGCGAGCAGTACTTC
>-|TRBV4-2|few|TRBJ2-5
CASSLPGERETQYF
TGTGCCAGCAGCCTACCCGGGGAGCGGGAGACCCAGTACTTC
>TRBD2|TRBV9|few|TRBJ2-3
CASSLRLVAGGPSTDTQYF
TGTGCCAGCAGCCTGAGACTGGTAGCGGGAGGGCCGAGCACAGATACGCAGTATTTT
>TRBD1|TRBV29-1|-|TRBJ2-3
CSVADRGGTDTQYF
TGCAGCGTTGCCGACAGGGGGGGCACAGATACGCAGTATTTT
>TRBD2|TRBV7-7|-|TRBJ2-2
CASSPTSGGNTGELFF
TGTGCTAGCAGCCCGACTAGCGGGGGGAACACCGGGGAGCTGTTTTTT
>-|TRBV23-1|few|TRBJ1-6
CASSQPVIRAGSYNSPLHF
TGCGCCAGCAGTCAGCCCGTGATCCGGGCGGGCTCCTATAATTCACCCCTCCACTTT
>-|TRBV16|-|TRBJ1-4
CASSQSYSKLFF
TGTGCCAGCAGCCAATCTTACAGCAAACTGTTTTTT
>TRBD2|TRBV5-1|-|TRBJ2-1
CASSVRLAGGDEQFF
TGCGCCAGCAGCGTTCGACTAGCGGGAGGTGATGAGCAGTTCTTC
>TRBD2|TRBV18|-|TRBJ2-1
CASSELTSGSGGEQFF
TGTGCCAGCTCAGAACTGACTAGCGGGAGCGGGGGCGAGCAGTTCTTC
>-|TRBV4-3|-|TRBJ2-1
CASSQDWDLSYNEQFF
TGCGCCAGCAGCCAAGATTGGGACTTATCCTACAATGAGCAGTTCTTC
>-|TRBV30|few|TRBJ2-3
CAWTTADTQYF
TGTGCCTGGACGACAGCAGATACGCAGTATTTT
>TRBD1|TRBV10-3|few|TRBJ1-6
CAISDPTGTGNSPLHF
TGTGCCATCAGTGATCCCACGGGGACAGGGAATTCACCCCTCCACTTT
>TRBD1|TRBV19|-|TRBJ1-2
CASSMPRGRENTF
TGTGCCAGTAGTATGCCGAGGGGGCGTGAAAACACCTTC